Listed below are T cell receptor beta chains from one sample, sequenced in a study of shared clonotypes between healthy human individuals. The data were produced by immunoSEQ multiplex PCR, yet TCRdb's version contains in-frame clones alone and is incomplete. The repertoire has roughly 2 million clones, 85% to 95% of them found once; the top ten carry 0.13%. The material sequenced was naive CD4+ T cells sorted from blood. These receptors were obtained from a man younger than 30 in good health. CDR3s include the opening cysteine and the closing phenylalanine or tryptophan. The order of the fields is J gene, V gene, CDR3 length, CDR3 protein.

TRBJ1-4,TRBV9,15,CASSVEPGLDEKLFF
TRBJ2-7,TRBV9,15,CASSLETGYSYEQYF
TRBJ2-7,TRBV7-9,14,CASSALAALYEQYF
TRBJ2-3,TRBV10-3,16,CAISENRGSSTDTQYF
TRBJ2-5,TRBV11-2,14,CASRSGGQQETQYF
TRBJ1-1,TRBV7-9,13,CASTPGEGTEAFF
TRBJ2-1,TRBV28,16,CASSPSLAGGIDEQFF
TRBJ2-3,TRBV25-1,16,CASSELASGGMDTQYF
TRBJ2-5,TRBV19,15,CASTITGTGVKTQYF
TRBJ1-4,TRBV7-9,17,CASSLARLGQKNEKLFF
TRBJ1-5,TRBV21-1,13,CASSRQLNQPQHF
TRBJ2-3,TRBV5-1,14,CASSPGSFGDTQYF
TRBJ2-5,TRBV7-3,16,CASSPIRGKLQETQYF
TRBJ1-6,TRBV5-1,16,CASSLEASAGNSPLHF
TRBJ1-6,TRBV27,14,CASRQGGKNSPLHF
TRBJ1-6,TRBV10-2,14,CASMDGGRNSPLHF
TRBJ1-3,TRBV6-5,14,CASSRGSSGNTIYF
TRBJ1-5,TRBV4-2,15,CASSLTGDSNQPQHF
TRBJ1-3,TRBV21-1,15,CASSTSGTERNTIYF
TRBJ1-6,TRBV30,17,CAWSGTQVFPYNSPLHF
TRBJ2-5,TRBV5-1,15,CASSQSGQREETQYF
TRBJ1-1,TRBV18,13,CASSTGEKTEAFF
TRBJ1-5,TRBV18,17,CASSPPAGEYSNQPQHF
TRBJ1-1,TRBV5-1,15,CASSLSSVGGTEAFF
TRBJ2-7,TRBV5-1,13,CASLMRGPYEQYF
TRBJ1-2,TRBV6-5,16,CASSYGLGYPGDGYTF
TRBJ1-1,TRBV30,14,CAWSGVVTDTEAFF
TRBJ1-1,TRBV11-2,16,CASSERQGLGLTEAFF
TRBJ2-5,TRBV4-3,17,CASSQGDLAGSGETQYF
TRBJ2-7,TRBV18,14,CASSRTQGSHEQYF
TRBJ2-3,TRBV7-2,16,CASSLKAGGKTDTQYF
TRBJ2-1,TRBV29-1,10,CSVAGEGQFF
TRBJ2-7,TRBV2,12,CASSKRTYEQYF
TRBJ1-4,TRBV29-1,13,CSFSGTGNEKLFF
TRBJ2-1,TRBV7-8,13,CASSLEVLNEQFF
TRBJ1-3,TRBV7-9,17,CASSSTGGKFSGNTIYF
TRBJ1-2,TRBV5-1,15,CASSFSDRTNYGYTF
TRBJ2-3,TRBV7-2,14,CASNRGLSTDTQYF
TRBJ1-2,TRBV9,16,CASSVGEPGPAYGYTF
TRBJ1-6,TRBV6-1,14,CASSGGGGFSPLHF
TRBJ2-7,TRBV6-1,14,CASSPHVYPSEQYF
TRBJ1-5,TRBV27,18,CASNNGRQSLYSNQPQHF
TRBJ1-1,TRBV11-1,15,CASSLSQGANTEAFF
TRBJ1-5,TRBV5-3,18,CARSLIPRSSGPGQPQHF
TRBJ2-7,TRBV7-9,11,CASSSTYEQYF
TRBJ2-5,TRBV5-6,14,CASSLLTGKETQYF
TRBJ2-2,TRBV4-3,15,CASSLGQGLPGELFF
TRBJ2-5,TRBV5-3,16,CARTKRKGQAPETQYF
TRBJ2-7,TRBV10-3,11,CAIRDRDEQYF
TRBJ1-1,TRBV7-8,13,CASSRQGNTEAFF